This T cell receptor (beta chain) was observed in a study of cytomegalovirus exposure and HLA in healthy donors (dated by TCRdb to between 2016 and 2019). As for the study more broadly: An earlier analysis of 587 of the donors reported approximately 300 Gb of sequence data and 117 million unique TCR beta sequences obtained from around 170 million T cells. An early release covering approximately 600 HLA-typed donors comprised about 300 gigabases of sequencing data and 65 million to 100 million unique TCR sequences. Of the roughly 400 genotyped donors, less than 90% were placed in the genetic ancestry cluster associated with self-reported Caucasian donors. The study aimed to test whether cataloging public T cell receptors could reveal signatures of past pathogen exposure. Using immunosequencing, the study profiled T cell repertoires from 666 subjects and related those repertoires to cytomegalovirus serostatus. In addition to the first cohort of roughly 700 subjects, a separate validation cohort of about 120 different subjects was used. To predict cytomegalovirus infection status, the study brought together high-throughput TCR immunosequencing, statistical association of individual TCRs with disease status, and machine learning. To study patterns of TCR occurrence, a later analysis re-analyzed previously published TCR beta repertoires from around 670 donors and added high-resolution HLA genotyping. The later analysis used no new phenotypic data to find candidate immune exposures, relying instead on TCR beta sequences and their occurrence across donors. An earlier analysis of several hundred of the donors used high-throughput TCR beta sequencing to judge whether each TCR beta V gene segment behaved as functional or pseudogenic. Donor age, sex, ethnicity and CMV serostatus were collected together with the repertoire data. In a later genetic analysis, genome-wide SNP genotypes for about 55% of the 666 donors were used, and that subset was treated as a discovery cohort. All discovery cohort repertoires had been generated using a single sequencing platform. Class I and class II HLA loci were covered by the typing at four-digit resolution. Typing coverage differed by locus: A, B, C, DRB1 and DQB1 were typed in roughly 620-640 donors, DQA1 in about 550, DPA1 in over 600, and DPB1 in 450 to 490. A few DR-DQ haplotypes were handled as single units for association and clustering because linkage in the cohort was strong. On average, around 230,000 unique TCR beta nucleotide sequences were sequenced per donor among several hundred genotyped donors of the cohort, with roughly 19% of those sequences being non-productive. What the study reported, not specific to this receptor: In a later analysis, the rate of TCR association differed among HLA loci, with DRB1 alleles having the most associated TCRs and HLA-C alleles having the fewest. When HLA alleles, especially DR and DQ, strongly co-occurred, attributing TCR associations to individual alleles was difficult. In an earlier analysis of some 550 of the donors, most TCR beta V segments were observed in productive rearrangements about 87% or about 30% of the time, broadly matching IMGT annotations. Only TCR beta chains were sequenced in this cohort, and the absence of alpha or paired-chain data limited detectable features. Some IMGT-functional V segments, including TRBV6-2 and TRBV6-3, could not be told apart with the 87-base-pair reads, so those segments were excluded. A later analysis reported that several top co-occurrence clusters appeared linked to parvovirus B19, influenza, CMV and Epstein-Barr virus. Compared with the roughly 670-donor mean, donors in an Asian-associated ancestry cluster had fewer N-insertions in productive TCRs, according to a later genetic analysis. In vitro tests confirmed that a few of the cytomegalovirus-associated TCR beta chains recognize cytomegalovirus antigens. The authors suggested that the approach could potentially be generalized to other disease states and immunological phenotypes. Roughly uniform sequencing depth across donors was assumed in presence/absence analyses, although this assumption may not hold. In a later genetic analysis, a missense DCLRE1C variant was associated with V-gene and J-gene trimming of TCR beta chains, and the association was replicated in an independent cohort. HLA typing was unavailable for some donors at each locus, so association tests used only the typed subset. Specific HLA alleles were associated with over 15,000 TCR beta sequences at a false discovery rate of 0.05 in a later analysis. Because counts were too low, approximately 15 rarely observed V segments, including chromosome 9 orphons, were excluded from the earlier analysis of some 540 of the donors. The classifier was reported to diagnose cytomegalovirus status with high specificity and sensitivity in both the original and validation cohorts. Most CMV-associated TCR beta chains appeared to be HLA-restricted in a later analysis, and the HLA associations seemed to be driven largely by CMV exposure. In the study, 150 to 200 TCR beta chains were listed as associated with cytomegalovirus. In a later analysis, HLA-associated TCR beta chains showed more clonal expansion and lower generation probabilities than non-associated chains that were equally common. Correlated functional status among segregating V segments might be attributable to linkage disequilibrium, but an unknown experimental factor could not be ruled out. CMV serostatus was the only immune exposure information available for the cohort. A further reported finding was that TCR beta sequences accurately predicted the HLA-A and HLA-B alleles for most subjects in the first cohort. A group of highly shared sequence variants was considered likely to be a technical artifact of the sequencing pipeline. Most TCR sequences were seen in very few donors, while some public TCRs were found in many individuals.

Turning to this clone: Its specific antigen is unknown. Qualities for individual bases were not recorded, and no much larger clone is one base off.

The cohort consisted of 600 to 700 healthy bone marrow donors. At the time of sampling, every cohort member was nominally healthy, though immune exposures that went unrecorded were likely present. The donor tested CMV seropositive, placing the donor among the 310 or so seropositive members of the cohort. A peripheral blood sample was collected from each donor, and TCR beta sequencing was performed on peripheral blood mononuclear cells. Genomic DNA extraction from the blood cell samples was performed with the Qiagen DNeasy Blood Extraction Kit. The method was the immunoSEQ multiplex PCR assay. For the multiplex PCR, a mixture combining 60 forward primers for TCR Vbeta segments and 13 reverse primers for TCR Jbeta segments was used. Amplification of the CDR3 region of rearranged TCR beta genes was performed with a multiplex PCR assay on genomic DNA. On the Illumina HiSeq System, the amplified TCR beta libraries were sequenced as 87-base-pair reads. The original methods were these. A later analysis tallied approximately 87 million unique TCR beta chains across the 666 repertoires, and about 10 million of those chains were shared by two or more donors. To remove PCR and sequencing errors, raw reads were error-corrected and collapsed into unique sequences using a nearest-neighbor algorithm that merged closely related sequences. To assign V, D and J gene segments, CDR3 sequences were aligned to IMGT reference sequences. For a sequence to be retained, a match of at least six nucleotides was required to both a V gene segment and a J gene segment. A rearrangement was called productive if the CDR3 had no stop codons and remained in frame with V and J, and every other rearrangement was called non-productive. Following IMGT convention, CDR3 was defined as the stretch from the second conserved V-encoded cysteine up to the conserved J-encoded phenylalanine. In an earlier analysis of around 640 of the donors, sequences lacking an unambiguous match to a single V gene segment were excluded. In an earlier analysis of almost 600 of the donors, a V segment was called functional when productive rearrangements were above 56.7%, and segregating when the standard deviation between donors exceeded 5%. A statistical classification framework was developed to diagnose cytomegalovirus status using the catalog of TCR beta chain sequences. A later analysis assigned V and J genes by comparing TCR nucleotide sequences with IMGT/GENE-DB human TR gene sequences. In a later analysis, CDR3 sequences and most-parsimonious VDJ recombination scenarios were assigned using the TCRdist pipeline. In a later analysis, every TCR beta chain was defined by the combination of its CDR3 amino acid sequence and its V-gene family, and reads without a unique V-gene family were dropped. To address suspected cross-contamination and a sequencing artifact, a later analysis removed roughly 580 highly shared, low-generation-probability nucleotide sequences. For each public chain, a later analysis derived a clonal expansion index from normalized ranks of inferred template counts within each repertoire. In a later analysis, generation probabilities were computed using a VDJ recombination model fitted to out-of-frame rearrangements, and the results were checked against IGoR. Hypergeometric tests were used in a later analysis to score TCR-TCR, TCR-HLA and TCR-CMV co-occurrence, with a repertoire-size bias correction applied to the TCR pairs. False discovery rates were estimated in a later analysis by permuting HLA or CMV assignments 20 times. In a later analysis, co-occurring TCRs were grouped using DBSCAN, and TCRdist sequence similarity was added for clustering within HLA-allele-positive subsets. Co-occurrence clustering excluded repertoires with fewer than 30,000 or more than 120,000 public chains, plus five with anomalous nucleotide sharing. Sourced from immuneACCESS, this table was stored by TCRdb with only in-frame sequences that have V and J called. A share of the clones is absent; for the studies checked, an unresolved V gene accounts for under half, and the remainder has no known explanation. That table is the source of V, J and clone size, and D and trimming were worked out from the DNA. The sample table lists 250,000 to 350,000 clones, around 86% of them with a count of one. Almost 4% of the sample goes to the ten largest clones.

CDR1 and CDR2 are drawn from the germline V gene: SGHRS, YFSETQ. The CDR3 covers 13 residues, taking in both the cysteine and the phenylalanine. The sequence is cut down to CDR3 DNA, 39 bases in frame from base 1. The junction shows trimming of 7 bases on V and 0 bases on J, plus 9 bases between the germline ends. Sequencing was carried out using PBMCs. This receptor was taken from a man between 35 and 55 years old in good health and CMV-seropositive. In this chain, TRBV5-1 is recombined with TRBJ2-3, and perhaps TRBD2 as D gene, on 6 matching bases. This receptor has the CDR3 CASGSGSTDTQYF. The DNA sequence is given as TGCGCCAGCGGTAGCGGTAGCACAGATACGCAGTATTTT.